This T cell receptor (beta chain) was observed in a study of blood T cell repertoires in COVID-19. Those who participated ranged in age from about 18 to 95 years and resided in approximately 26 US areas. Recovered status in Cohort 3 required two negative PCRs, clearance, or symptom resolution. Profiled with immunoSEQ multiplex PCR; TCRdb holds only in-frame clones, not every one. The data show roughly 250,000 clones, roughly 85% seen once. Trimming stripped 4 bases from V and 5 bases from J, with 9 bases between. Germline-derived CDR1 and CDR2 are MNHEY and SVGEGT. This CDR3 has 13 residues. The receptor comes from a woman aged 45-59 years who had recovered from COVID-19. Sample: PBMCs or T cells enriched from blood (not recorded which). The chain carries TRBV6-2 or TRBV6-3 and TRBJ2-1; D ambiguous. The CDR3 loop is CASSSDWNNEQFF. The CDR3 bases are TGTGCCAGCAGTTCCGACTGGAACAATGAGCAGTTCTTC.